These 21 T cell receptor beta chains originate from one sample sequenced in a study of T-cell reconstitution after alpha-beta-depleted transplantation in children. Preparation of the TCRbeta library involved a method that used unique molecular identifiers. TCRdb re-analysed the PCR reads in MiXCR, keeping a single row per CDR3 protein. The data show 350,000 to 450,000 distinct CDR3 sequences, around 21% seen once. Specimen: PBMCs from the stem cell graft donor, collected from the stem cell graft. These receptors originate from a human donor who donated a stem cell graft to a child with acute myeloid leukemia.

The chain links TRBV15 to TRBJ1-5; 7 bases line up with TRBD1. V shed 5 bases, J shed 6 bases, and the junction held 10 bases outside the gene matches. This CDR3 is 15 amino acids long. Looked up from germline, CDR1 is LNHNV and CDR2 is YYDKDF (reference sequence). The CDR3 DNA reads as TGTGCCACCAGCCCGGACACAGGGGCGGTTCAGCCCCAGCATTTT. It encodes CATSPDTGAVQPQHF.

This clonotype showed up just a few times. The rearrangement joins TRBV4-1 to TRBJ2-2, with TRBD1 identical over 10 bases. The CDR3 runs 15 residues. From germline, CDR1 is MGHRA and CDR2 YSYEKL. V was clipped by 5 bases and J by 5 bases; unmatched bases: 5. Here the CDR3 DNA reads TGCGCCAGCAGCTCCGGGACAGGGGAGACCGGGGAGCTGTTTTTT. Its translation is CASSSGTGETGELFF.

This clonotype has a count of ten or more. In DNA, the CDR3 is TGTGCCAGCAGCTTTCAGAACAGGGTGAACACTGAAGCTTTCTTT. Protein sequence: CASSFQNRVNTEAFF. The chain carries TRBV7-9 and TRBJ1-1, with a possible D match to TRBD1 (6 bases). Germline lookup yields CDR1 SEHNR and CDR2 FQNEAQ (reference sequence). The length of the CDR3 is 15 residues. The V end was cut by 3 bases, the J end by 0 bases, with 11 bases between.

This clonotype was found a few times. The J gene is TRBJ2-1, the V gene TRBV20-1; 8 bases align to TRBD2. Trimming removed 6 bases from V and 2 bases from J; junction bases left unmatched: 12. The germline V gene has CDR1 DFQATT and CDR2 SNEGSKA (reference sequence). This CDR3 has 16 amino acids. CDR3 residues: CSAKIPREEPYNEQFF. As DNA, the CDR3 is TGCAGTGCAAAGATCCCGCGGGAGGAACCCTACAATGAGCAGTTCTTC.

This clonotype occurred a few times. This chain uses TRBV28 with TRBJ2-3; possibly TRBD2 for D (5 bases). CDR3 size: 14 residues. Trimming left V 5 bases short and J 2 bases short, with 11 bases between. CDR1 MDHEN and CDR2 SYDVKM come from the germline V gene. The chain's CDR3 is CASSGSPTTDTQYF. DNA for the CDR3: TGTGCCAGCAGTGGGAGCCCAACCACAGATACGCAGTATTTT.

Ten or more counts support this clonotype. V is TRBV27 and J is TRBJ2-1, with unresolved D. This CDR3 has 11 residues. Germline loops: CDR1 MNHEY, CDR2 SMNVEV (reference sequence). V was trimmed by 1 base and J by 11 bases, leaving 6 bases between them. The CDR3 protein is CASSLYSQQFF. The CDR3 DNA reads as TGTGCCAGCAGTTTATACAGCCAGCAGTTCTTC.

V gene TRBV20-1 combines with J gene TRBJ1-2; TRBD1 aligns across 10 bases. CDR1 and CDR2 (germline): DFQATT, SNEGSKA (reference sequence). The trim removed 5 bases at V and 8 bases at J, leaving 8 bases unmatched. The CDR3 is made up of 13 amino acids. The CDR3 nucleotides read TGCAGTGCTTCCCCGGGACAGGGGTACGGCTACACCTTC. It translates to CSASPGQGYGYTF.

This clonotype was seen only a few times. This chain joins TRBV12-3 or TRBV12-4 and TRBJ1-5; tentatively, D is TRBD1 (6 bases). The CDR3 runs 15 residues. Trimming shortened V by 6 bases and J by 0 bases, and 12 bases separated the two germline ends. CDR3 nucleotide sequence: TGTGCCAGCAGACTTCAGGGGTCTAGCAATCAGCCCCAGCATTTT. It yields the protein CASRLQGSSNQPQHF.

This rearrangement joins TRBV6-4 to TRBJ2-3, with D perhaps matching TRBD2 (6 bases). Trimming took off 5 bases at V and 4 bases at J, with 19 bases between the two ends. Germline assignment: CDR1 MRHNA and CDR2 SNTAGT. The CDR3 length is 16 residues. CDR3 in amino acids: CASSQRPGTPSDTQYF. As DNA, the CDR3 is TGTGCCAGCAGTCAACGGCCCGGGACTCCCTCAGATACGCAGTATTTT.

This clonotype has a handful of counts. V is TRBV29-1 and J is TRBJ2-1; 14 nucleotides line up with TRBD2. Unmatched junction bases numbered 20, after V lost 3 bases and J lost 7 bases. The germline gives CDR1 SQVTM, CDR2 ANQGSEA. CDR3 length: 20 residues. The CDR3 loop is CSVEHTGTSGSGGEQNEQFF. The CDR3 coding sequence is TGCAGCGTTGAGCACACCGGGACTAGCGGGAGTGGTGGGGAACAAAATGAGCAGTTCTTC.

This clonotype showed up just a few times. The CDR3 protein is CASSPTLSAEQYF. Here the CDR3 DNA reads TGTGCCAGCAGCCCCACCCTCTCCGCCGAGCAGTACTTC. The chain joins TRBV7-2 to TRBJ2-7, with D unresolved. CDR3 length: 13 amino acids. The germline gives CDR1 SGHTA, CDR2 FQGNSA. Trimming took off 5 bases at V and 6 bases at J, with 14 bases between the two ends.

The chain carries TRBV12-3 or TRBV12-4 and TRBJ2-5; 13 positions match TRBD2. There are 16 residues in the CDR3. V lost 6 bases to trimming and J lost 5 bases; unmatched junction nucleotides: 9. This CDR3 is CASSGTSGTTYETQYF. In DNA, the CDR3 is TGTGCCAGCAGCGGGACTAGCGGGACAACATACGAGACCCAGTACTTC.

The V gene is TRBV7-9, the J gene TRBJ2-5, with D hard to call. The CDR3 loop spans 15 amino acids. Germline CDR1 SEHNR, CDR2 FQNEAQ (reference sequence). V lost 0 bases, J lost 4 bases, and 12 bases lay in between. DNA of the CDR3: TGTGCCAGCAGCTTAGCGCTATCAGACGGAGAGACCCAGTACTTC. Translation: CASSLALSDGETQYF.

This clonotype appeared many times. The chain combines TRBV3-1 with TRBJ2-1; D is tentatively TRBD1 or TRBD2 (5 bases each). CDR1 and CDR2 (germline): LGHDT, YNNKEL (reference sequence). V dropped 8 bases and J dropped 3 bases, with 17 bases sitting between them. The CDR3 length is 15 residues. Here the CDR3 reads CASESGGSVYNEQFF. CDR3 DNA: TGTGCCAGCGAAAGTGGGGGAAGTGTCTACAATGAGCAGTTCTTC.

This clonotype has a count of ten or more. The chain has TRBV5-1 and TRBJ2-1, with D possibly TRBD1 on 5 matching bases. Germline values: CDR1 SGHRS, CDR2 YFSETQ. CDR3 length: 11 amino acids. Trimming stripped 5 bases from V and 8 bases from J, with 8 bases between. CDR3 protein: CASRQVDEQFF. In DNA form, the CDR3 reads TGCGCCAGCAGACAGGTGGATGAGCAGTTCTTC.

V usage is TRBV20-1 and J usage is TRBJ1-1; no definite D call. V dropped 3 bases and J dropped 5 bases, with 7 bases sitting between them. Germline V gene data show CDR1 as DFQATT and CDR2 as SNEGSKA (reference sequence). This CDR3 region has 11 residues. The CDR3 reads CSASVSTEAFF. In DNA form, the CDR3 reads TGCAGTGCTAGCGTCTCAACTGAAGCTTTCTTT.

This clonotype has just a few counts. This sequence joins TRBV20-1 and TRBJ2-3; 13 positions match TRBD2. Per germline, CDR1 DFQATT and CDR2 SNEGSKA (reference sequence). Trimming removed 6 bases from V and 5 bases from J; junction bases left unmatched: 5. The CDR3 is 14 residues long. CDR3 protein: CSAGLAGDIDTQYF. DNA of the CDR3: TGCAGTGCAGGACTAGCGGGAGACATAGATACGCAGTATTTT.

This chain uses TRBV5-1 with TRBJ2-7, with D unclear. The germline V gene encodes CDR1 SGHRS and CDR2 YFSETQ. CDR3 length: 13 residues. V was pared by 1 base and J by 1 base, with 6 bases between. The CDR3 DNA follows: TGCGCCAGCAGCTTGCAACAGTCCTACGAGCAGTACTTC. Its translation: CASSLQQSYEQYF.

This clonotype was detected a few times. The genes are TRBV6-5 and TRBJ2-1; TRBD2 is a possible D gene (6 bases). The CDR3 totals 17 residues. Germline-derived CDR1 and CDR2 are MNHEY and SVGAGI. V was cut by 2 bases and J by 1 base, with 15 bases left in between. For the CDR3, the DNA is TGTGCCAGCAGTTACCCCGGCTCGGGGGAATCCTACAATGAGCAGTTCTTC. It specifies CASSYPGSGESYNEQFF.

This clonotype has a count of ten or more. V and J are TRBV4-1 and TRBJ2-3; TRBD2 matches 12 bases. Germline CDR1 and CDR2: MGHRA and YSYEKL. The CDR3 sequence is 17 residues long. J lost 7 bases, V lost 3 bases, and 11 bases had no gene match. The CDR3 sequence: CASSHPTSGRDLNTQYF. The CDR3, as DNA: TGCGCCAGCAGCCACCCGACTAGCGGGAGAGATCTGAATACGCAGTATTTT.

In DNA form, the CDR3 reads TGTGCCAGCAGCCCCGACAGAGCTAGCCCCCATGAGCAGTTCTTC. Amino acid sequence: CASSPDRASPHEQFF. The chain carries TRBV7-8 and TRBJ2-1, with D perhaps being TRBD1 or TRBD2 (5 bases each). The CDR3 loop spans 15 amino acids. Germline lookup yields CDR1 SGHVS and CDR2 FQNEAQ. Trimming shortened V by 5 bases and J by 8 bases, and 19 bases separated the two germline ends. The full variable domain, with the rest looked up from reference TRBV7-8 and TRBJ2-1, is GAGVSQSPRYKVAKRGQDVALRCDPISGHVSLFWYQQALGQGPEFLTYFQNEAQLDKSGLPSDRFFAERPEGSVSTLKIQRTQQEDSAVYLCASSPDRASPHEQFFGPGTRLTVL.